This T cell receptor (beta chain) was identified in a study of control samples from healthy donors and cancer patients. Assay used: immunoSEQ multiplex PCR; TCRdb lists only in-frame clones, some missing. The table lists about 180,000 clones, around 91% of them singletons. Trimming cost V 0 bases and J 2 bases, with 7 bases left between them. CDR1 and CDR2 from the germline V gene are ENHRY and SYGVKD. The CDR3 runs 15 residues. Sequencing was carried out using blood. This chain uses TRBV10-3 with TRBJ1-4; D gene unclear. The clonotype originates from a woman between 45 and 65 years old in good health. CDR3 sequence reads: CAISESTHTNEKLFF. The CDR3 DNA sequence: TGTGCCATCAGTGAGTCGACACACACTAATGAAAAACTGTTTTTT.